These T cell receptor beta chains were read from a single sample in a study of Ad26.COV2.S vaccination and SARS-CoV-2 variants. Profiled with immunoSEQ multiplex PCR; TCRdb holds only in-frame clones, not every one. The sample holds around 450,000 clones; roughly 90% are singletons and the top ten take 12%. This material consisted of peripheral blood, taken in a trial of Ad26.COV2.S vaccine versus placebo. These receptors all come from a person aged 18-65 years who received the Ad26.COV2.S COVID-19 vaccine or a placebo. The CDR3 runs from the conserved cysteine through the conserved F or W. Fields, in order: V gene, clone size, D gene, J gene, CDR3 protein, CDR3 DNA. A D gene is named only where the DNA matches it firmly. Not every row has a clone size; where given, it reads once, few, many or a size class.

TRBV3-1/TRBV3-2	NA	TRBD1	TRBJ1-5	CASSPRQGIQPQHF	TGTGCCAGCAGCCCTAGACAGGGTATACAGCCCCAGCATTTT
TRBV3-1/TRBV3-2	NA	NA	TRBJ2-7	CASSQGLYEQYF	TGTGCCAGCAGCCAAGGACTCTACGAGCAGTACTTC
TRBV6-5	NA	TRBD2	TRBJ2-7	CASRPGTSGYEQYF	TGTGCCAGCCGCCCTGGGACTAGCGGCTACGAGCAGTACTTC
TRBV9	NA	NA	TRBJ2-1	CASSQEEYNEQFF	TGTGCCAGCAGCCAGGAGGAGTACAATGAGCAGTTCTTC
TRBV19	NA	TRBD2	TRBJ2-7	CASSNRFRGLAGTLINYEQYF	TGTGCCAGTAGTAATCGGTTCCGAGGACTAGCGGGGACGTTGATCAATTACGAGCAGTACTTC
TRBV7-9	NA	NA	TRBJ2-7	CASSLALESEQYF	TGTGCCAGCAGCTTAGCGTTAGAGAGCGAGCAGTACTTC
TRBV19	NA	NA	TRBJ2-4	CASKRRDFAKNIQYF	TGTGCCAGTAAAAGGAGGGACTTCGCCAAAAACATTCAGTACTTC
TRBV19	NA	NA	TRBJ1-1	CASSRSGSEAFF	TGTGCCAGTAGTAGGTCTGGCTCTGAAGCTTTCTTT
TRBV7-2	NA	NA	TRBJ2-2	CASSLGGIGATGELFF	TGTGCCAGCAGCTTAGGGGGGATAGGTGCCACCGGGGAGCTGTTTTTT
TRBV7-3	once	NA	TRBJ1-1	CASSVDRRTEAFF	TGTGCCAGCAGCGTAGACAGGCGTACTGAAGCTTTCTTT
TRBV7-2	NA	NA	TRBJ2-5	CASSLSSPGEGETQYF	TGTGCCAGCAGCTTAAGTTCCCCAGGGGAGGGAGAGACCCAGTACTTC
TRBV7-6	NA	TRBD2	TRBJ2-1	CASSYGGRSYNEQFF	TGTGCCAGCAGCTACGGGGGGAGGTCCTACAATGAGCAGTTCTTC
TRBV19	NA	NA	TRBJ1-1	CASRPGRTMNTEAFF	TGTGCCAGTAGGCCGGGACGGACCATGAACACTGAAGCTTTCTTT
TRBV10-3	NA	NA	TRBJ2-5	CAIRTGAYETQYF	TGTGCCATCAGAACGGGAGCGTACGAGACCCAGTACTTC
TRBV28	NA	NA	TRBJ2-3	CASSSRDGSTDTQYF	TGTGCCAGCAGTTCCCGGGACGGTAGCACAGATACGCAGTATTTT
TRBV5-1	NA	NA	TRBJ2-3	CASSLGSLDTQYF	TGCGCCAGCAGCTTGGGCTCTCTGGATACGCAGTATTTT
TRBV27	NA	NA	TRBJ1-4	CASSSIPGAREKLFF	TGTGCCAGCAGTTCCATCCCAGGGGCTAGGGAAAAACTGTTTTTT
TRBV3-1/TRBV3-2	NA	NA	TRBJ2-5	CASSPGGQETQYF	TGTGCCAGCAGCCCCGGTGGCCAAGAGACCCAGTACTTC
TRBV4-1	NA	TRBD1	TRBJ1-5	CASSQGTGGNQPQHF	TGCGCCAGCAGCCAAGGGACAGGGGGTAATCAGCCCCAGCATTTT
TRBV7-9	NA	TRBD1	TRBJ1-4	CASSLEGQGLEKLFF	TGTGCCAGCAGCTTAGAAGGACAGGGACTGGAAAAACTGTTTTTT
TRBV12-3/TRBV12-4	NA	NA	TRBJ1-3	CASSLTGNTIYF	TGTGCCAGCAGTTTAACTGGAAACACCATATATTTT
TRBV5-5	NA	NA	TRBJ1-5	CASSPWTVRRNQPQHF	TGTGCCAGCAGTCCCTGGACAGTCAGACGCAATCAGCCCCAGCATTTT
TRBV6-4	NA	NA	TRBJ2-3	CASSPLAGASTDTQYF	TGTGCCAGCAGTCCCTTAGCAGGAGCTAGCACAGATACGCAGTATTTT
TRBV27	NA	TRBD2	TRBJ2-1	CASSPIAGGNGNEQFF	TGTGCCAGCAGTCCCATAGCGGGAGGTAATGGGAATGAGCAGTTCTTC
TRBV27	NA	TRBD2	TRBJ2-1	CASSILAAYNEQFF	TGTGCCAGTTCCATACTAGCGGCTTACAATGAGCAGTTCTTC
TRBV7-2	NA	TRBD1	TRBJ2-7	CASSRTGATLYEQYF	TGTGCCAGCAGCCGGACAGGGGCAACCCTCTACGAGCAGTACTTC
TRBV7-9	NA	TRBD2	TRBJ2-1	CASRRGTSEDEQFF	TGTGCCAGCAGACGGGGGACTAGCGAGGATGAGCAGTTCTTC
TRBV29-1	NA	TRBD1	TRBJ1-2	CSVSGTAYGYTF	TGCAGCGTGTCCGGGACAGCGTATGGCTACACCTTC
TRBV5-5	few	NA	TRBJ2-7	CASSHGRSYEQYF	TGTGCCAGCAGCCACGGACGCTCCTACGAGCAGTACTTC
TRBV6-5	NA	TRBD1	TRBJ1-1	CASRLDRANKAFF	TGTGCCAGCAGACTGGACAGGGCCAATAAAGCTTTCTTT
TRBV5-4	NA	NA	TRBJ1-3	CASSLDAGPGNTIYF	TGTGCCAGCAGCTTGGATGCTGGGCCTGGAAACACCATATATTTT
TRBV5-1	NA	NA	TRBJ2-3	CASSSGRGGGGDTQYF	TGCGCCAGCAGCTCGGGGCGGGGAGGAGGGGGAGATACGCAGTATTTT